These 17 T cell receptor beta chains share one sample of origin, sequenced in a study of neurological immune-mediated disorders. TCRdb processed the 5' RACE reads anew with MiXCR; each CDR3 protein has one entry. Among fewer than 40,000 distinct CDR3 sequences, 4% were seen once, and the ten largest hold roughly 23%. The specimen was CD4+ T cells from blood. Every receptor here comes from a woman in her 40s in good health.

This clonotype was observed at least ten times. The V call is TRBV12-3 or TRBV12-4, the J call TRBJ2-7, with 10 bases lining up with TRBD2. CDR3 length: 14 residues. V dropped 6 bases and J dropped 3; count of bases not matched to a gene: 5. CDR3 amino acids: CASRVAGGNYEQYF. The CDR3 bases are TGTGCCAGCAGAGTAGCGGGAGGCAACTACGAGCAGTACTTC.

Many counts were recorded for this clonotype. CDR3 loop: CASSPGEWTEAFF. CDR3 in DNA: TGCGCCAGCAGCCCAGGGGAATGGACTGAAGCTTTCTTT. The V gene is TRBV5-1, the J gene TRBJ1-1; D perhaps matches TRBD1 (6 bases). V was pared by 4 bases and J by 5 bases, with 12 bases between. CDR1 and CDR2 from the germline V gene are SGHRS and YFSETQ. The CDR3 contains 13 residues.

This clonotype has at least ten counts. The rearrangement links TRBV10-3 to TRBJ2-5; D might be TRBD1 (5 bases). The V end lost 2 bases, the J end lost 4 bases, and 14 bases lay between the germline ends. The CDR3 runs to 15 residues. Germline V gene data show CDR1 as ENHRY and CDR2 as SYGVKD. The DNA for the CDR3 is TGTGCCATCAGTGAGGAGTCAGGGTGGGGAGAGACCCAGTACTTC. Its translation is CAISEESGWGETQYF.

This clonotype has ten or more counts. The chain is built from TRBV20-1 and TRBJ2-3, with 11 bases fitting TRBD2. This CDR3 is 13 amino acids long. Germline values: CDR1 DFQATT, CDR2 SNEGSKA (reference sequence). V was pared by 5 bases and J by 10 bases, with 8 bases of the junction left unmatched. This CDR3 reads CSAELAGGSSQYF. The CDR3 DNA reads TGCAGTGCTGAGCTAGCGGGGGGAAGTTCGCAGTATTTT.

The table lists this clonotype with many counts. The rearrangement links TRBV7-9 to TRBJ2-7, with D uncertain. The germline V gene encodes CDR1 SEHNR and CDR2 FQNEAQ (reference sequence). The germline V and J ends were trimmed by 1 base and 8 bases, with 12 bases remaining between them. This CDR3 region has 13 residues. The CDR3 sequence: CASSLVELTQQYF. In DNA, the CDR3 is TGTGCCAGCAGCTTAGTAGAGCTGACGCAGCAGTACTTC.

This clonotype was counted many times. J is TRBJ2-1 and V is TRBV2; 11 bases agree with TRBD1. Germline V gene lookup returns CDR1 SNHLY and CDR2 FYNNEI. The CDR3 totals 16 residues. Losses at the gene ends were 6 bases for V and 9 bases for J; bases not matched to a gene: 13. The CDR3 loop is CASRHRTGQGALEQFF. The CDR3 DNA sequence: TGTGCCAGCAGACATCGGACCGGACAGGGGGCGCTTGAGCAGTTCTTC.

This clonotype was detected ten times or more. The V and J genes are TRBV20-1 and TRBJ2-5; D gene unclear. Germline CDR1 is DFQATT and CDR2 is SNEGSKA (reference sequence). The CDR3 covers 16 residues. Trimming shortened V by 0 bases and J by 2 bases, and 16 bases separated the two germline ends. CDR3 in DNA: TGCAGTGCTAGAGATCGCCGGGCCGTGCATCAAGAGACCCAGTACTTC. Its protein product is CSARDRRAVHQETQYF.

This clonotype was seen ten or more times. This chain links TRBV24-1 with TRBJ2-2; D is uncertain. Trimming took 1 base from V and 1 from J, leaving 6 bases between them. Germline CDR1 and CDR2: KGHDR and SFDVKD. The CDR3 is 15 residues long. The CDR3 nucleotides are TGTGCCACCAGTGATTTAGGGCAGAACACCGGGGAGCTGTTTTTT. Protein sequence: CATSDLGQNTGELFF.

In its sample, this clonotype was seen many times. The chain is built from TRBV27 and TRBJ2-7; possibly TRBD1 or TRBD2 for D (5 bases each). This CDR3 is 15 amino acids long. CDR1 is MNHEY and CDR2 is SMNVEV in the germline V gene (reference sequence). Trimming took off 2 bases at V and 7 bases at J, with 18 bases between the two ends. The CDR3 spells CASSLGSGPVREQYF. The CDR3 nucleotides are TGTGCCAGCAGTTTAGGGTCGGGGCCCGTCAGGGAGCAGTACTTC.

This clonotype was detected ten times or more. V is TRBV6-5 and J is TRBJ2-5; D unclear. V shed 2 bases and J shed 4 bases, with 8 bases lying between them. Per germline, CDR1 MNHEY and CDR2 SVGAGI. The CDR3 is 13 residues long. This CDR3 reads CASSYGPGETQYF. The DNA for the CDR3 is TGTGCCAGCAGTTACGGCCCGGGAGAGACCCAGTACTTC.

This clonotype was counted only a few times. The rearrangement links TRBV11-2 to TRBJ2-2; 7 positions agree with TRBD1. Germline CDR1 and CDR2: SGHAT and FQNNGV. This CDR3 contains 14 residues. V trimming: 2 bases; J trimming: 6 bases; junction bases outside the gene matches: 3. The CDR3 bases are TGTGCCAGCAGCTTACAAGGGGGCCCCGGGGAGCTGTTTTTT. Protein product: CASSLQGGPGELFF. The variable domain in full, completed from reference TRBV11-2 and TRBJ2-2, reads EAGVAQSPRYKIIEKRQSVAFWCNPISGHATLYWYQQILGQGPKLLIQFQNNGVVDDSQLPKDRFSAERLKGVDSTLKIQPAKLEDSAVYLCASSLQGGPGELFFGEGSRLTVL.

This clonotype was picked up many times. This chain connects TRBV5-1 to TRBJ2-3, with 10 bases matching TRBD2. V shed 4 bases and J 2 bases; nucleotides not matched to a gene: 10. Per the germline V gene, CDR1 is SGHRS and CDR2 is YFSETQ. The CDR3 loop spans 17 amino acids. CDR3 bases: TGCGCCAGCAGCCCTAGTGGTAGCGGGAGGTTCACAGATACGCAGTATTTT. Translating it yields CASSPSGSGRFTDTQYF.

This chain uses TRBV6-5 with TRBJ2-5, with 7 bases matching TRBD1. In germline, CDR1 is MNHEY, CDR2 SVGAGI. The V gene end was trimmed by 6 bases and the J gene end by 4 bases; junction bases not matched to a gene: 14. The CDR3 totals 16 residues. Written as DNA, the CDR3 is TGTGCCAGCAGCCTTACAGGGGTCGGTATGAGAGAGACCCAGTACTTC. The encoded protein is CASSLTGVGMRETQYF.

In this sample, this clonotype turned up many times. The V gene is TRBV5-1, the J gene TRBJ1-1, with 7 bases matching TRBD1. CDR3 length equals 14 residues. Trimming took 2 bases from V and 5 from J; bases not matched to a gene: 6. Germline CDR1 is SGHRS and CDR2 is YFSETQ. CDR3 nucleotide sequence: TGCGCCAGCAGCTTACAGGGGAGGAGAACTGAAGCTTTCTTT. This sequence encodes CASSLQGRRTEAFF.

Ten or more counts support this clonotype. The chain links TRBV20-1 to TRBJ2-5; D not certain. Germline V gene lookup returns CDR1 DFQATT and CDR2 SNEGSKA (reference sequence). V was cut by 0 bases and J by 5 bases, with 10 bases left in between. The CDR3 spans 13 residues. In DNA form, the CDR3 reads TGCAGTGCTAGAGAGGCGAATTCGGAGACCCAGTACTTC. Encoded protein: CSAREANSETQYF.

This clonotype appeared many times. The gene calls are TRBV6-5 and TRBJ2-1; 10 bases map to TRBD2. Losses at the gene ends were 4 bases for V and 4 bases for J; bases not matched to a gene: 7. The CDR3 length is 16 residues. CDR1 is MNHEY and CDR2 is SVGAGI in the germline V gene. The CDR3 coding sequence is TGTGCCAGCAGTTCCACCCTAGCGGGAGCTTACAATGAGCAGTTCTTC. It codes for CASSSTLAGAYNEQFF.

Details on this clonotype: It may be a read error: a sequence one base away is much more abundant. The V call is TRBV19, the J call TRBJ1-1; D remains ambiguous. Germline loops: CDR1 LNHDA, CDR2 SQIVND (reference sequence). The CDR3 is made up of 12 amino acids. The CDR3 DNA follows: TGTGCCAGTAGTATGTCGAAATCTGAAGTTTTCTTT. This sequence encodes CASSMSKSEVFF.